This TCR beta chain was identified in a study of human T cells and chemical hapten exposure. Individual cDNA molecules each carried unique molecular identifiers attached by the library. TCRdb re-called the RACE reads through MiXCR, storing one row per CDR3 protein. Among approximately 52,000 distinct CDR3 sequences listed, approximately 11% were seen once. Specified time point: patch test 1, 2 weeks after DPC sensitization. Treatment meaning: therapeutic diphenylcyclopropenone sensitization with weekly scalp DPC. Total RNA was isolated from whole blood that had not been fractionated. This clonotype was recorded many times. CDR1 is MRHNA and CDR2 is SNTAGT in the germline V gene. V shed 4 bases and J 6 bases; nucleotides not matched to a gene: 2. This CDR3 has 15 amino acids.

The sequence was collected from a woman aged 40-49 years with alopecia areata. Some clones in this sample may be carry-over from other donors' samples. The rearrangement joins TRBV6-4 to TRBJ2-1, with 14 nucleotides matching TRBD2. Sequenced here: whole blood, sampled in connection with sensitization to the hapten diphenylcyclopropenone (DPC). The CDR3 DNA sequence: TGTGCCAGCAGTGCGACTAGCGGGGGGGCCAATGAGCAGTTCTTC. Translation gives CASSATSGGANEQFF.